The 19 T cell receptor beta chains given below trace back to one sample, sequenced in a study of CD8+ T cells in alopecia areata. cDNA prepared by RNA extraction and subsequent reverse transcription served as the template for sequencing. The table came from immunoSEQ multiplex PCR; TCRdb's copy has only in-frame clones and leaves some out. The sample lists 100,000 to 150,000 clones; 47% were seen once. The sequenced sample was NKG2D-low CD8+ T cells sorted from blood. The receptors were sampled from a human donor with alopecia areata.

The chain couples TRBV4-3 to TRBJ2-5; D is possibly TRBD2 (5 bases). The CDR3 is 15 amino acids. V lost 3 bases to trimming and J lost 3 bases, with 14 bases between them. From germline, CDR1 is LGHNA and CDR2 YSLEER. CDR3 DNA: TGCGCCAGCAGCCAGGACCTCTCAGCGGAAGAGACCCAGTACTTC. It translates to CASSQDLSAEETQYF.

Only a few counts were recorded for this clone. Other DNA variants within this sample encode the same CDR3. The gene calls are TRBV5-1 and TRBJ2-1, with D unclear. The CDR3 consists of 12 residues. With 0 bases removed from V and 6 bases from J, the gap between germline ends came to 4 bases. Germline V gene sequence: CDR1 SGHRS, CDR2 YFSETQ. CDR3 sequence: CASSLGSNEQFF. The CDR3 DNA follows: TGCGCCAGCAGCTTGGGTTCCAATGAGCAGTTCTTC.

This clone was seen just once. This rearrangement joins TRBV4-3 to TRBJ2-5; D ambiguous. Germline loops: CDR1 LGHNA, CDR2 YSLEER. The CDR3 loop spans 13 amino acids. Trimming cost V 0 bases and J 3 bases, with 5 bases left between them. This CDR3 reads CASSQELEETQYF. The CDR3, as DNA: TGCGCCAGCAGCCAAGAGCTAGAAGAGACCCAGTACTTC.

This clone occurred a few times. The V call is TRBV28, the J call TRBJ2-4; D is uncertain. The V gene lost 7 bases and the J gene lost 0 bases, with 13 bases spanning the gap. Germline V gene data show CDR1 as MDHEN and CDR2 as SYDVKM. The CDR3 runs to 15 residues. The CDR3 region has the DNA TGTGCCAGCAAGTTTGCAGCCCTAGCCAAAAACATTCAGTACTTC. Translated: CASKFAALAKNIQYF.

This chain connects TRBV19 to TRBJ2-3; the D is unclear. The CDR3 contains 12 residues. The V end was cut by 5 bases, the J end by 1 base, with 4 bases between. Germline V gene sequence: CDR1 LNHDA, CDR2 SQIVND (reference sequence). CDR3 region: CASSARTDTQYF. In nucleotides, the CDR3 is TGTGCCAGTAGTGCCCGCACAGATACGCAGTATTTT.

This clone was seen more than once but under ten times. The J gene is TRBJ2-5, the V gene TRBV6-6; weak D call: TRBD1 (6 bases). V was clipped by 2 bases and J by 1 base, with 11 bases between them. The CDR3 loop spans 15 amino acids. Germline V CDR1 and CDR2: MNHNY, SVGAGI (reference sequence). CDR3 residues: CASSYNSDSQETQYF. The CDR3 DNA sequence: TGTGCCAGCAGTTACAATTCGGACAGCCAAGAGACCCAGTACTTC.

This clone was found a few times. V and J are TRBV4-1 and TRBJ2-5, with D maybe TRBD1 (6 bases). Germline V gene data show CDR1 as MGHRA and CDR2 as YSYEKL. The CDR3 extends over 14 amino acids. V lost 2 bases, J lost 2 bases, and 9 bases lay in between. The CDR3 loop reads CASSQQQGQETQYF. CDR3 coding DNA: TGCGCCAGCAGCCAACAACAGGGTCAAGAGACCCAGTACTTC.

The sample holds a few counts of this clone. The chain combines TRBV6-4 with TRBJ2-3, with 8 bases that match TRBD2. This CDR3 contains 15 residues. The germline V gene encodes CDR1 MRHNA and CDR2 SNTAGT. Trimming removed 6 bases from V and 2 bases from J; junction bases left unmatched: 7. CDR3 region: CASSPGGRHTDTQYF. The CDR3 coding sequence is TGTGCCAGCAGCCCGGGGGGGCGGCACACAGATACGCAGTATTTT.

This sequence joins TRBV5-6 and TRBJ1-1; D may be TRBD1 (6 bases). Trimming pared 0 bases from V and 9 bases from J, leaving 9 bases between. Germline CDR1 SGHDT, CDR2 YYEEEE. The CDR3 totals 12 residues. Here the CDR3 DNA reads TGTGCCAGCAGCTTGGTGGGGGCCCAAGCTTTCTTT. Translation: CASSLVGAQAFF.

About this clone itself: Different DNA sequences within this sample yield the same CDR3. The chain uses TRBV6-5 and TRBJ2-5; the D is unclear. The CDR3 has 11 amino acids. The V and J ends lost 5 bases and 2 bases respectively, with 3 bases between them. Per germline, CDR1 MNHEY and CDR2 SVGAGI. CDR3 sequence: CASSHQETQYF. As DNA, the CDR3 is TGTGCCAGCAGTCATCAAGAGACCCAGTACTTC.

The chain uses TRBV27 and TRBJ2-1; 7 bases fit TRBD2. V trimming: 5 bases; J trimming: 10 bases; junction bases outside the gene matches: 8. The CDR3 is 13 residues long. Per germline, CDR1 MNHEY and CDR2 SMNVEV (reference sequence). CDR3 nucleotide sequence: TGTGCCAGCAGTCCATTAAGCGGGACCGAGCAGTTCTTC. This encodes CASSPLSGTEQFF.

This clone was picked up one time. The rearrangement links TRBV4-1 to TRBJ2-7, with D possibly matching TRBD1 (6 bases). V was shortened by 3 bases and J by 5 bases, with 14 bases between the two germline ends. Germline CDR1 and CDR2: MGHRA and YSYEKL. This CDR3 is built from 14 residues. The CDR3 loop is CASSQQGSENEQYF. The CDR3 DNA reads TGCGCCAGCAGCCAGCAGGGGTCGGAAAACGAGCAGTACTTC.

The rearrangement joins TRBV29-1 to TRBJ2-1; D not certain. V was cut by 4 bases and J by 6 bases, with 10 bases left in between. Germline CDR1 is SQVTM and CDR2 is ANQGSEA. The CDR3 runs to 12 residues. CDR3 sequence reads: CSVALVGNEQFF. In DNA, the CDR3 is TGCAGCGTTGCTCTAGTCGGCAATGAGCAGTTCTTC.

The CDR3 reads CASSSSGAADTQYF. CDR3 DNA: TGTGCCAGCAGCTCCAGCGGGGCTGCGGATACGCAGTATTTT. V usage is TRBV11-2 and J usage is TRBJ2-3, with TRBD2 matching over 7 bases. CDR1 and CDR2 (germline): SGHAT, FQNNGV. The CDR3 is made up of 14 amino acids. V lost 4 bases and J lost 6; bases outside the gene matches: 7.

This clone was counted only a few times. The CDR3 nucleotides read TGTGCCAGCAGCTTAGACAGCTCCTACAATGAGCAGTTCTTC. It specifies CASSLDSSYNEQFF. The rearrangement joins TRBV7-9 to TRBJ2-1; D not certain. The CDR3 runs to 14 residues. The germline gives CDR1 SEHNR, CDR2 FQNEAQ (reference sequence). Trimming took 1 base from V and 0 from J, leaving 4 bases between them.

This chain joins TRBV14 and TRBJ1-2; TRBD1 matches at 7 bases. Germline V CDR1 and CDR2: SGHDN, FVKESK. This CDR3 region has 13 residues. The V segment lost 1 base and the J segment 6 bases; nucleotides outside the gene matches: 2. In nucleotides, the CDR3 is TGTGCCAGCAGCCAAGTACAGGGGAATGGCTACACCTTC. Its protein product is CASSQVQGNGYTF.

This chain links TRBV27 with TRBJ1-5, with 8 nucleotides matching TRBD1. The junction had 4 bases not matched to a gene; V was cut back by 7 bases and J by 8 bases. There are 12 residues in the CDR3. Per the germline V gene, CDR1 is MNHEY and CDR2 is SMNVEV (reference sequence). Here the CDR3 DNA reads TGTGCCAGCACCCTGGACAGGGAGCCCCAGCATTTT. This translates into CASTLDREPQHF.

This clone was picked up a small number of times. The chain couples TRBV14 to TRBJ2-6, with TRBD1 matching 9 bases. The CDR3 is made up of 19 amino acids. Germline values: CDR1 SGHDN, CDR2 FVKESK. V gave up 1 base and J gave up 0 bases; unmatched junction bases: 7. The CDR3 spells CASSQADRDRASGANVLTF. The CDR3 nucleotides read TGTGCCAGCAGCCAAGCAGACCGGGACAGGGCCTCTGGGGCCAACGTCCTGACTTTC.

In this sample, this clone turned up once. The gene calls are TRBV4-1 and TRBJ2-7, with D tentatively TRBD1 (5 bases). The CDR3 is 14 residues long. V was cut by 5 bases and J by 1 base, with 12 bases left in between. CDR1 and CDR2 (germline): MGHRA, YSYEKL. This chain's CDR3 is CASSVQTVSYEQYF. CDR3 nucleotide sequence: TGCGCCAGCAGCGTACAGACAGTTTCCTACGAGCAGTACTTC.